These 11 T cell receptor beta chains came from one sample sequenced in a study of cytomegalovirus exposure and HLA in healthy donors listed by TCRdb under 2017. The method was the immunoSEQ multiplex PCR assay. A mixture of 60 forward primers for TCR Vbeta segments and 13 reverse primers for TCR Jbeta segments was used in the multiplex PCR. TCRdb stores this immuneACCESS table with in-frame sequences only. Part of the clones is absent; in the studies checked, under half of the shortfall reflects unresolved V genes, and no reason is known for the rest. The sample's own table lists 190,000 or so clones. The ten largest clones represent approximately 0.74% of the sample. Input material: PBMCs. The receptors come from a boy aged 5-17 years in good health and CMV-seronegative.

V is TRBV11-2 and J is TRBJ2-3, with 10 nucleotides matching TRBD2. This CDR3 spans 16 amino acids. Germline-derived CDR1 and CDR2 are SGHAT and FQNNGV. V dropped 3 bases and J dropped 5; count of bases not matched to a gene: 8. This chain's CDR3 is CASSFVAGGSGDTQYF. DNA for the CDR3: TGTGCCAGCAGCTTCGTAGCGGGGGGAAGTGGAGATACGCAGTATTTT.

The chain links TRBV2 to TRBJ2-1, with no clear D. The germline CDR1 and CDR2 sequences are SNHLY and FYNNEI. The CDR3 spans 14 residues. V was trimmed by 1 base and J by 8 bases, leaving 12 bases between them. The CDR3, as DNA: TGTGCCAGCAGTGAAGGGCAGTCCGCCCATGAGCAGTTCTTC. It translates to CASSEGQSAHEQFF.

The chain combines TRBV5-6 with TRBJ2-2; 7 nucleotides line up with TRBD2. V was pared by 2 bases and J by 2 bases, with 12 bases of the junction left unmatched. The length of the CDR3 is 18 residues. CDR1 SGHDT and CDR2 YYEEEE come from the germline V gene. CDR3 protein: CASSFWVERGRNTGELFF. The CDR3 DNA is TGTGCCAGCAGCTTTTGGGTCGAGCGGGGACGTAACACCGGGGAGCTGTTTTTT.

V is TRBV19 and J is TRBJ2-1; D might be TRBD1 (6 bases). With 5 bases removed from V and 6 bases from J, the gap between germline ends came to 14 bases. Germline values: CDR1 LNHDA, CDR2 SQIVND (reference sequence). CDR3 length: 14 amino acids. The CDR3, as DNA: TGTGCCAGTAGTGATCCCATGGGGGCCAATGAGCAGTTCTTC. Protein product: CASSDPMGANEQFF.

The rearrangement joins TRBV7-2 to TRBJ2-1; possible D gene TRBD2, 7 bases. The CDR3 consists of 14 residues. Germline CDR1 is SGHTA and CDR2 is FQGNSA. V was shortened by 2 bases and J by 6 bases, with 11 bases between the two germline ends. In nucleotides, the CDR3 is TGTGCCAGCAGCTTAAGGAGGGGGGGCAATGAGCAGTTCTTC. As protein: CASSLRRGGNEQFF.

The chain is built from TRBV5-1 and TRBJ1-6; D unclear. Germline V gives CDR1 SGHRS, CDR2 YFSETQ. The ends were cut back, 5 bases at V and 9 bases at J, with 15 bases in the middle. The CDR3 has 14 amino acids. This chain's CDR3 is CASSLGKAGSPLHF. The CDR3 bases are TGCGCCAGCAGTTTAGGAAAAGCGGGTTCACCCCTCCACTTT.

The chain couples TRBV7-8 to TRBJ2-7, with D perhaps TRBD1 (6 bases). The germline V and J ends were trimmed by 5 bases and 0 bases, with 11 bases remaining between them. CDR1 and CDR2 from the germline V gene are SGHVS and FQNEAQ. CDR3 length: 14 residues. The CDR3 spells CASSEPRGSYEQYF. The CDR3 DNA follows: TGTGCCAGCAGCGAGCCCAGGGGCTCCTACGAGCAGTACTTC.

J is TRBJ2-1 and V is TRBV14; no clear D. CDR1 and CDR2 (germline): SGHDN, FVKESK. Trimming took 2 bases from V and 4 from J, leaving 3 bases between them. CDR3 length: 12 residues. Here the CDR3 reads CASSQQYNEQFF. In DNA form, the CDR3 reads TGTGCCAGCAGCCAACAGTACAATGAGCAGTTCTTC.

J is TRBJ2-1 and V is TRBV7-6, with D tentatively TRBD1 (5 bases). The germline V gene has CDR1 SGHVS and CDR2 FNYEAQ. V was trimmed by 2 bases and J by 6 bases, leaving 8 bases between them. The CDR3 extends over 13 amino acids. The CDR3 reads CASSLSGSNEQFF. DNA for the CDR3: TGTGCCAGCAGCTTATCAGGGTCCAATGAGCAGTTCTTC.

The chain is built from TRBV29-1 and TRBJ2-3; TRBD1 agrees at 8 bases. Germline CDR1 is SQVTM and CDR2 is ANQGSEA. Trimming took 7 bases from V and 10 from J; bases not matched to a gene: 16. This CDR3 region has 14 residues. In DNA form, the CDR3 reads TGCAGCGCTCTGGGACAGGCGCCAACGGGACCGCAGTATTTT. It translates to CSALGQAPTGPQYF.

In DNA form, the CDR3 reads TGTGCCAGTAATGACAGGGGCGGGCAGCCCCAGCATTTT. Its translation is CASNDRGGQPQHF. This chain joins TRBV2 and TRBJ1-5; 8 bases agree with TRBD1. V lost 9 bases, J lost 7 bases, and 8 bases stayed unmatched. Germline V gene lookup returns CDR1 SNHLY and CDR2 FYNNEI. This CDR3 has 13 amino acids.